This T cell receptor (beta chain) was sequenced for a study of T cell responses to AZD1222 COVID-19 vaccine. Study-level results: It was only after the peak T cell response that any repertoires were sampled. A rise in Spike-specific TCR breadth and depth followed two AZD1222 doses.

Produced via immunoSEQ multiplex PCR; TCRdb's table is partial and in-frame only. The data hold about 150,000 clones, with approximately 85% observed a single time. V lost 6 bases and J 2 bases, leaving 10 bases between the germline ends. Germline V gene sequence: CDR1 SNHLY, CDR2 FYNNEI. The CDR3 extends over 13 amino acids. This clone was detected once. The antigen is undetermined. This chain links TRBV2 with TRBJ1-1, with D possibly matching TRBD1 (5 bases). This sequence originates from an adult who received the MenACWY meningococcal vaccine as a control. The sample in question was peripheral blood, obtained 28 days after the second dose of the MenACWY control vaccine. The CDR3 loop is CASRGGVNTEAFF. As DNA, the CDR3 is TGTGCCAGCAGGGGGGGGGTCAACACTGAAGCTTTCTTT.